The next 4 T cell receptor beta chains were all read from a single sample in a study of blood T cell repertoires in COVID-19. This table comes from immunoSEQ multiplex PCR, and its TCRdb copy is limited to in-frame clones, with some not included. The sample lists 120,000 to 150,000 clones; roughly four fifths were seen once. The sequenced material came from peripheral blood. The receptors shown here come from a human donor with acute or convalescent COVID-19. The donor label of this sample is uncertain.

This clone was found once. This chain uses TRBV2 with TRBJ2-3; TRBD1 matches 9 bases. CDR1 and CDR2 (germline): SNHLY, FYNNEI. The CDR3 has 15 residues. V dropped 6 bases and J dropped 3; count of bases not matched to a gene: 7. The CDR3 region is CASRPGQGGTDTQYF. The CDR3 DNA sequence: TGTGCCAGCAGACCGGGACAGGGCGGAACAGATACGCAGTATTTT. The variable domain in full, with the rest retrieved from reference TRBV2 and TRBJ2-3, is EPEVTQTPSHQVTQMGQEVILRCVPISNHLYFYWYRQILGQKVEFLVSFYNNEISEKSEIFDDQFSVERPDGSNFTLKIRSTKLEDSAMYFCASRPGQGGTDTQYFGPGTRLTVL.

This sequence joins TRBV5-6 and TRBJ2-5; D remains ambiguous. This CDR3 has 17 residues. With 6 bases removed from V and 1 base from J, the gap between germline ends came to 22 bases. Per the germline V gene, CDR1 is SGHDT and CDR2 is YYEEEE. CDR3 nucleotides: TGTGCCAGCACCAAAAAGGCCCAGGTACAGCTCCAAGAGACCCAGTACTTC. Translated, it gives CASTKKAQVQLQETQYF.

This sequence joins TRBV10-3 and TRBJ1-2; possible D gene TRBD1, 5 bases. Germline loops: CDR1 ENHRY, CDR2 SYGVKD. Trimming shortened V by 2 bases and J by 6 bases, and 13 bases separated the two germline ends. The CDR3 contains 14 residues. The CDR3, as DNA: TGTGCCATCAGTGAGGGGGGGGATAGGGATGGCTACACCTTC. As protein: CAISEGGDRDGYTF.

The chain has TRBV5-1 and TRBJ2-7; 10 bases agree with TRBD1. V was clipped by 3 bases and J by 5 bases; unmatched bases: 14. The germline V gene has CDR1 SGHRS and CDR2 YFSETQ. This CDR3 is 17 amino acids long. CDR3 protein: CASSSPPAGTGADEQYF. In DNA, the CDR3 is TGCGCCAGCAGCTCACCTCCTGCCGGGACAGGGGCGGACGAGCAGTACTTC. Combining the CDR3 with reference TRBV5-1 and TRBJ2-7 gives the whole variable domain KAGVTQTPRYLIKTRGQQVTLSCSPISGHRSVSWYQQTPGQGLQFLFEYFSETQRNKGNFPGRFSGRQFSNSRSEMNVSTLELGDSALYLCASSSPPAGTGADEQYFGPGTRLTVT.